Below are 10 T cell receptor beta chains sequenced from a single sample in a study of tumor-infiltrating lymphocytes in primary liver carcinoma. TCR beta cDNA was reverse-transcribed from approximately 0.45 ug of total RNA. The reaction used a constant-region primer and ProtoScript II reverse transcriptase. Three nested multiplex PCR rounds, a slightly modified ARM-PCR, produced the libraries for TCR beta. In the first two PCR rounds, TRBV1-TRBV30 forward primers were paired with a C-beta reverse primer, and each round lasted approximately 9 cycles. TCRdb re-derived calls from the multiplex PCR reads in MiXCR, one entry per CDR3 protein. This table holds 330,000 or so distinct CDR3 sequences, less than 65% found once. The researchers obtained blood RNA from unsorted whole blood and also extracted germline DNA. Sequencing was done on a sample of peripheral blood. These receptors originate from a man in his forties with primary liver carcinoma and hepatitis B virus infection.

Details on this clonotype: This may arise from a read error, as a much more abundant clone is one base away. J is TRBJ1-5 and V is TRBV6-2 or TRBV6-3; TRBD1 aligns across 8 bases. The CDR3 consists of 15 residues. Germline V gene sequence: CDR1 MNHEY, CDR2 SVGEGT. Trimming took 7 bases from V and 3 from J; bases not matched to a gene: 8. CDR3 sequence: CASTISGGTNQPQHF. The CDR3, as DNA: TGTGCCAGCACCATTTCAGGGGGCACCAATCAGCCCCAGCATTTT.

Of note for this clonotype: One end of the junction fails to match germline, which may point to a read error. The chain couples TRBV7-9 to TRBJ1-1, with 7 bases that match TRBD1. The CDR3 totals 15 residues. Germline CDR1 and CDR2: SEHNR and FQNEAQ (reference sequence). Written as DNA, the CDR3 is TGTTCCAGCAGACCAGAGGGACAGATGAACACTGAAGCTTTCTTT. Its protein product is CSSRPEGQMNTEAFF. Full variable domain (missing parts from reference TRBV7-9 and TRBJ1-1): DTGVSQNPRHKITKRGQNVTFRCDPISEHNRLYWYRQTLGQGPEFLTYFQNEAQLEKSRLLSDRFSAERPKGSFSTLEIQRTEQGDSAMYLCSSRPEGQMNTEAFFGQGTRLTVV.

On this clonotype: The junction and the germline gene differ at one end; a read error may be behind it. The chain has TRBV6-1 and TRBJ2-4, with 9 positions matching TRBD2. The CDR3 loop spans 15 amino acids. Looked up from germline, CDR1 is MNHNS and CDR2 is SASEGT. CDR3 nucleotide sequence: TGTGTCAGCAGAACCGAGGGGCTAGCGGGGTCCCTTCAGTACTTC. Residues: CVSRTEGLAGSLQYF.

To note about this clonotype: This may be a read error, as it is one base from a much larger clone. The chain recombines TRBV10-3 with TRBJ2-1, with D uncertain. Germline CDR1 is ENHRY and CDR2 is SYGVKD. The CDR3 sequence is 13 residues long. Trimming pared 3 bases from V and 9 bases from J, leaving 12 bases between. The CDR3 DNA follows: TGTGCCATCAGTGATCAACAGAAGCGTGAGCAGTTCTTC. It encodes CAISDQQKREQFF.

Concerning this clonotype itself: This may arise from a read error, as a much more abundant clone is one base away. The V gene is TRBV10-2, the J gene TRBJ2-7; D remains unclear. Germline V CDR1 and CDR2: WSHSY, SAAADI. This CDR3 has 14 residues. The CDR3, as DNA: TGCGCCAGCAAATCCGGCGGTGAGACCTACGAGCGGTACTTC. As protein: CASKSGGETYERYF.

This clonotype was detected ten times or more. The chain has TRBV6-1 and TRBJ2-2; 8 bases line up with TRBD1. The germline V gene has CDR1 MNHNS and CDR2 SASEGT. This CDR3 has 15 amino acids. The V and J ends lost 5 bases and 5 bases, in that order; junction bases with no gene match: 7. The CDR3: CASSPRTGNTGELFF. The CDR3 DNA is TGTGCCAGCAGTCCTAGGACAGGGAATACCGGGGAGCTGTTTTTT.

About this clonotype: Compared with germline, one end of the junction differs, possibly owing to a read error. The chain carries TRBV14 and TRBJ2-7; a possible D gene is TRBD2 (5 bases). This CDR3 region has 14 residues. Per the germline V gene, CDR1 is SGHDN and CDR2 is FVKESK. The CDR3 bases are TGTGCCAGCAACGTAGCGACTTTCTCCTATGAGCATTACTTC. Translated: CASNVATFSYEHYF.

Comments on this clonotype: One end of the junction fails to match germline, which may point to a read error. CDR3 loop: CSAGGGGGPLTEAFF. The DNA for the CDR3 is TGCAGCGCTGGAGGGGGAGGTGGGCCGTTGACTGAAGCCTTCTTT. This rearrangement joins TRBV29-1 to TRBJ1-1, with D perhaps matching TRBD1 (6 bases). Germline assignment: CDR1 SQVTM and CDR2 ANQGSEA. The CDR3 sequence is 15 residues long.

Details on this clonotype: One junction end does not reproduce the germline sequence, and a read error may be involved. The chain carries TRBV4-1 and TRBJ2-7; 8 bases line up with TRBD2. The germline V gene encodes CDR1 MGHRA and CDR2 YSYEKL. The CDR3 extends over 17 amino acids. CDR3 bases: TGCGCCAGCAGCCAAGGGATCATCGGGACTAGTGAAGGCGAGCAGTACTTT. This sequence encodes CASSQGIIGTSEGEQYF.

This chain uses TRBV12-3 or TRBV12-4 with TRBJ2-1; 8 nucleotides agree with TRBD2. This CDR3 has 15 residues. V lost 6 bases, J lost 4 bases, and 8 bases stayed unmatched. CDR3 bases: TGTGCCAGCAGAGAACCGGGACTAGAATACAATGAGCAGTTCTTC. Its protein product is CASREPGLEYNEQFF.